This T cell receptor (beta chain) was retrieved from a study of cytomegalovirus exposure and HLA in healthy donors. About the study: The 120 validation repertoires, a later analysis reported, used the same platform as the approximately 730 repertoires from the first cohort.

With respect to this clone: Antigen unknown.

Assay used: immunoSEQ multiplex PCR; TCRdb lists only in-frame clones, some missing. This sample has under 150,000 clones; about 90% occur once, and the top ten carry less than 2%. General study findings and limits: TCR beta chains numbering more than 150 were designated cytomegalovirus-associated.

The germline V and J ends were trimmed by 1 base and 5 bases, with 9 bases remaining between them. This CDR3 spans 14 amino acids. Germline loops: CDR1 SGHRS, CDR2 YFSETQ. The source material was PBMCs. This receptor was identified in a woman between 18 and 30 years old in good health and CMV-seronegative. The chain joins TRBV5-1 to TRBJ1-4, with a weak D call TRBD1 (6 bases). The CDR3 loop is CASSLWTANEKLFF. CDR3 DNA sequence: TGCGCCAGCAGCTTGTGGACAGCAAATGAAAAACTGTTTTTT.